This entry lists 29 T cell receptor beta chains sequenced from one sample in a study of cytotoxic CD8 clonotypes in ibrutinib-treated CLL (dated by TCRdb to 2020 to 2022). Sample time point, as interpreted from the label and publication: approximately 2 years on ibrutinib. Libraries were made using the immunoSEQ multiplex PCR assay. TCRdb took over this immuneACCESS table, retaining in-frame rearrangements with V and J assigned. Such tables are incomplete; in checked studies, under half of the missing clones stem from an unresolved V gene, and the remainder is unexplained. This sample comprises under 300,000 clones, about three quarters of them detected only once. Approximately 15% of the sample comes from the top ten. Sequenced here: PBMCs, sampled after 24 months of ibrutinib treatment. These receptors originate from a human donor with chronic lymphocytic leukemia.

This sequence joins TRBV5-1 and TRBJ1-4; 7 nucleotides align to TRBD1. The CDR3 has 15 amino acids. V lost 3 bases, J lost 4 bases, and 6 bases stayed unmatched. Germline assignment: CDR1 SGHRS and CDR2 YFSETQ. Here the CDR3 DNA reads TGCGCCAGCAGCTCTACAGGGGCGATTAATGAAAAACTGTTTTTT. Its translation is CASSSTGAINEKLFF.

This clone has just a few counts. The chain uses TRBV25-1 and TRBJ2-1; D is possibly TRBD2 (6 bases). V was cut by 6 bases and J by 4 bases, with 10 bases left in between. Germline assignment: CDR1 MGHDK and CDR2 SYGVNS. The CDR3 loop spans 13 amino acids. CDR3 loop: CASRDGTYNEQFF. The CDR3 region has the DNA TGTGCCAGCAGAGATGGGACTTACAATGAGCAGTTCTTC.

The chain links TRBV6-1 to TRBJ2-7, with 9 bases that match TRBD1. Per germline, CDR1 MNHNS and CDR2 SASEGT. The J segment lost 4 bases and the V segment lost 8 bases, leaving 6 bases of the junction unmatched. The CDR3 is 13 residues long. The CDR3 DNA reads TGTGCCAGCTTACTAGGACAGGGGTACGAGCAGTACTTC. Protein sequence: CASLLGQGYEQYF.

The chain uses TRBV29-1 and TRBJ2-3, with 7 bases matching TRBD2. The CDR3 covers 13 residues. Germline CDR1 is SQVTM and CDR2 is ANQGSEA. V lost 5 bases and J lost 5; bases outside the gene matches: 7. CDR3 sequence (DNA): TGCAGCGTTCAACGGGAGGTTGGAGATACGCAGTATTTT. Translating it yields CSVQREVGDTQYF.

This chain connects TRBV5-1 to TRBJ2-7; D is possibly TRBD1 (5 bases). Germline V gene lookup returns CDR1 SGHRS and CDR2 YFSETQ. V was pared by 4 bases and J by 3 bases, with 11 bases between. The CDR3 is 13 residues long. The CDR3 is CASSKGHLYEQYF. DNA of the CDR3: TGCGCCAGCAGCAAAGGACATCTCTACGAGCAGTACTTC.

V and J are TRBV7-2 and TRBJ1-5; possible D gene TRBD1, 5 bases. This CDR3 spans 17 amino acids. Trimming cost V 2 bases and J 0 bases, with 14 bases left between them. CDR1 and CDR2 (germline): SGHTA, FQGNSA. This CDR3 is CASSLYNSGNSNQPQHF. CDR3 DNA: TGTGCCAGCAGCTTATATAATTCAGGGAATAGCAATCAGCCCCAGCATTTT.

This clone was counted only a few times. The chain couples TRBV6-5 to TRBJ2-7; 13 nucleotides align to TRBD2. With 6 bases clipped from V and 7 bases from J, the junction kept 6 bases outside the gene matches. The CDR3 is 14 amino acids. Germline CDR1 reads MNHEY; CDR2 reads SVGAGI. The CDR3: CASRLAGGPGEQYF. The CDR3 region has the DNA TGTGCCAGCAGACTAGCGGGAGGGCCAGGGGAGCAGTACTTC.

This sequence joins TRBV5-1 and TRBJ2-2; D unresolved. Germline V gene sequence: CDR1 SGHRS, CDR2 YFSETQ. This CDR3 is 13 amino acids long. The ends were cut back, 7 bases at V and 1 base at J, with 8 bases in the middle. This CDR3 reads CASGTWNTGELFF. In nucleotides, the CDR3 is TGCGCCAGCGGTACGTGGAACACCGGGGAGCTGTTTTTT.

The chain joins TRBV2 to TRBJ2-7; D possibly corresponds to TRBD1 (7 bases). The V gene lost 8 bases and the J gene lost 4 bases, with 21 bases spanning the gap. Germline V gene sequence: CDR1 SNHLY, CDR2 FYNNEI. This CDR3 comprises 15 residues. In DNA, the CDR3 is TGTGCCAGCCCTCCAGGGGGGAAGGAAGGGTACGAGCAGTACTTC. Translating gives CASPPGGKEGYEQYF. Combining the CDR3 with reference TRBV2 and TRBJ2-7 gives the whole variable domain EPEVTQTPSHQVTQMGQEVILRCVPISNHLYFYWYRQILGQKVEFLVSFYNNEISEKSEIFDDQFSVERPDGSNFTLKIRSTKLEDSAMYFCASPPGGKEGYEQYFGPGTRLTVT.

This chain links TRBV11-2 with TRBJ1-2; no clear D gene. V was trimmed by 2 bases and J by 6 bases, leaving 7 bases between them. The CDR3 loop spans 12 amino acids. Germline CDR1 is SGHAT and CDR2 is FQNNGV. The CDR3: CASSLSRDGYTF. The CDR3, as DNA: TGTGCCAGCAGCTTATCCCGGGATGGCTACACCTTC.

As regards this clone: Other DNA sequences in this sample translate to the same CDR3. V is TRBV7-9 and J is TRBJ1-2; D call uncertain. Deletions cut 1 base from V and 5 bases from J, with 5 bases between. The CDR3 runs 12 residues. Germline V gene sequence: CDR1 SEHNR, CDR2 FQNEAQ (reference sequence). CDR3 loop: CASSLEGYGYTF. The CDR3 nucleotides are TGTGCCAGCAGCTTAGAGGGTTATGGCTACACCTTC.

This clone showed up just once. The rearrangement joins TRBV5-1 to TRBJ2-7; D is undetermined. CDR3 size: 15 residues. V gave up 3 bases and J gave up 3 bases, with 16 bases separating them. CDR1 SGHRS and CDR2 YFSETQ come from the germline V gene. The CDR3 region has the DNA TGCGCCAGCAGCTCTAGGGATTCCCTAGGCTACGAGCAGTACTTC. This sequence encodes CASSSRDSLGYEQYF.

V gene TRBV19 combines with J gene TRBJ1-1, with no clear D. Germline V gene sequence: CDR1 LNHDA, CDR2 SQIVND (reference sequence). The CDR3 has 13 residues. Between the trimmed V and J ends, which lost 6 bases and 0 bases, there was a span of 8 bases. CDR3 loop: CASRTKMNTEAFF. In DNA form, the CDR3 reads TGTGCCAGTAGGACAAAAATGAACACTGAAGCTTTCTTT. The whole variable domain, filled in from reference TRBV19 and TRBJ1-1, reads DGGITQSPKYLFRKEGQNVTLSCEQNLNHDAMYWYRQDPGQGLRLIYYSQIVNDFQKGDIAEGYSVSREKKESFPLTVTSAQKNPTAFYLCASRTKMNTEAFFGQGTRLTVV.

In this sample, this clone turned up a few times. V and J are TRBV5-1 and TRBJ2-7; possibly TRBD2 for D (6 bases). V was shortened by 4 bases and J by 2 bases, with 10 bases between the two germline ends. Per germline, CDR1 SGHRS and CDR2 YFSETQ. There are 13 residues in the CDR3. CDR3 nucleotides: TGCGCCAGCAGCGGAGGGACGGCCTACGAGCAGTACTTC. Protein sequence: CASSGGTAYEQYF. Full variable domain (outside the CDR3, taken from reference TRBV5-1 and TRBJ2-7): KAGVTQTPRYLIKTRGQQVTLSCSPISGHRSVSWYQQTPGQGLQFLFEYFSETQRNKGNFPGRFSGRQFSNSRSEMNVSTLELGDSALYLCASSGGTAYEQYFGPGTRLTVT.

Written as DNA, the CDR3 is TGTGCCACCAGCAGAGAAGGGCGGGGACGAACCTACGAGCAGTACTTC. Its protein is CATSREGRGRTYEQYF. The chain uses TRBV15 and TRBJ2-7, with D possibly TRBD2 on 6 matching bases. The CDR3 covers 16 residues. The V end was cut by 0 bases, the J end by 2 bases, with 14 bases between. The germline V gene has CDR1 LNHNV and CDR2 YYDKDF (reference sequence). Full variable domain (outside the CDR3, taken from reference TRBV15 and TRBJ2-7): DAMVIQNPRYQVTQFGKPVTLSCSQTLNHNVMYWYQQKSSQAPKLLFHYYDKDFNNEADTPDNFQSRRPNTSFCFLDIRSPGLGDTAMYLCATSREGRGRTYEQYFGPGTRLTVT.

This chain joins TRBV4-1 and TRBJ2-2; 9 bases align to TRBD1. CDR1 is MGHRA, CDR2 YSYEKL, per germline. The CDR3 sequence is 16 residues long. V lost 7 bases and J lost 7; bases outside the gene matches: 13. CDR3 amino acids: CASTPEGQGIVGELFF. CDR3 nucleotides: TGCGCCAGCACGCCCGAAGGACAGGGGATCGTCGGGGAGCTGTTTTTT.

V gene TRBV6-6 combines with J gene TRBJ1-4, with D possibly matching TRBD1 (5 bases). The CDR3 consists of 15 residues. The V end lost 6 bases, the J end lost 5 bases, and 16 bases lay between the germline ends. Germline V lookup: CDR1 MNHNY, CDR2 SVGAGI (reference sequence). CDR3 in amino acids: CASRRPGLENEKLFF. The CDR3 coding sequence is TGTGCCAGCAGGCGACCAGGGCTCGAGAATGAAAAACTGTTTTTT.

The J gene is TRBJ1-4, the V gene TRBV30; tentative D call: TRBD1 (6 bases). This CDR3 is 15 amino acids long. Trimming left V 0 bases short and J 8 bases short, with 16 bases between. The germline gives CDR1 GTSNPN, CDR2 SVGIG (reference sequence). Here the CDR3 reads CAWSVRGSFYEKLFF. The CDR3 DNA is TGTGCCTGGAGTGTAAGGGGGAGTTTTTACGAAAAACTGTTTTTT.

The rearrangement uses TRBV5-1 and TRBJ2-7; the D gene is possibly TRBD1 (7 bases). Germline assignment: CDR1 SGHRS and CDR2 YFSETQ. Deletions cut 0 bases from V and 5 bases from J, with 12 bases between. The CDR3 contains 14 residues. CDR3 loop: CASSLGQGGNEQYF. In DNA form, the CDR3 reads TGCGCCAGCAGCTTGGGACAGGGAGGAAACGAGCAGTACTTC. Variable domain in full (rest from reference TRBV5-1 and TRBJ2-7): KAGVTQTPRYLIKTRGQQVTLSCSPISGHRSVSWYQQTPGQGLQFLFEYFSETQRNKGNFPGRFSGRQFSNSRSEMNVSTLELGDSALYLCASSLGQGGNEQYFGPGTRLTVT.

The chain joins TRBV11-2 to TRBJ2-3; 13 positions agree with TRBD2. Germline CDR1 and CDR2: SGHAT and FQNNGV. V gave up 8 bases and J gave up 6 bases; unmatched junction bases: 14. This CDR3 is built from 17 residues. The CDR3 bases are TGTGCCAGCTCCTATGCAGGTGGACTAGCGGGAGCTGATACGCAGTATTTT. Translated: CASSYAGGLAGADTQYF.

The chain recombines TRBV11-3 with TRBJ2-2, with a tentative D call TRBD1 (5 bases). The CDR3 is made up of 16 amino acids. Germline CDR1 is SGHNT and CDR2 is YENEEA. V lost 5 bases to trimming and J lost 4 bases, with 17 bases between them. CDR3 amino acids: CASSPRQSLLTGELFF. DNA for the CDR3: TGTGCCAGCAGCCCAAGACAGTCCCTCCTCACCGGGGAGCTGTTTTTT. Full variable domain (missing parts from reference TRBV11-3 and TRBJ2-2): EAGVVQSPRYKIIEKKQPVAFWCNPISGHNTLYWYLQNLGQGPELLIRYENEEAVDDSQLPKDRFSAERLKGVDSTLKIQPAELGDSAVYLCASSPRQSLLTGELFFGEGSRLTVL.

This chain uses TRBV27 with TRBJ2-7; weak D call: TRBD1 (5 bases). CDR1 is MNHEY and CDR2 is SMNVEV in the germline V gene (reference sequence). The CDR3 is made up of 12 amino acids. The V and J ends lost 4 bases and 3 bases respectively, with 7 bases between them. CDR3 protein: CASSSDSYEQYF. The CDR3 nucleotides are TGTGCCAGCAGTTCCGACAGCTACGAGCAGTACTTC.

This clone was seen a single time. J is TRBJ2-2 and V is TRBV9; 16 bases map to TRBD2. Trimming at V came to 3 bases and at J to 10 bases, leaving 12 bases not matched to a gene. In germline, CDR1 is SGDLS, CDR2 YYNGEE. The CDR3 totals 18 residues. The CDR3 spells CASSAGTSGRALVEELFF. In DNA, the CDR3 is TGTGCCAGCAGCGCCGGGACTAGCGGGAGGGCCTTGGTCGAGGAGCTGTTTTTT.

The rearrangement links TRBV7-8 to TRBJ2-5; D unresolved. The CDR3 sequence is 15 residues long. The V gene lost 4 bases and the J gene lost 3 bases, with 15 bases spanning the gap. Germline V CDR1 and CDR2: SGHVS, FQNEAQ. For the CDR3, the DNA is TGTGCCAGCAGCTCACCCCCCGGGCAAAAAGAGACCCAGTACTTC. This gives the protein CASSSPPGQKETQYF. The entire variable domain, with the rest obtained from reference TRBV7-8 and TRBJ2-5, is as follows: GAGVSQSPRYKVAKRGQDVALRCDPISGHVSLFWYQQALGQGPEFLTYFQNEAQLDKSGLPSDRFFAERPEGSVSTLKIQRTQQEDSAVYLCASSSPPGQKETQYFGPGTRLLVL.

The chain is built from TRBV15 and TRBJ2-1, with TRBD2 matching over 10 bases. With 1 base clipped from V and 5 bases from J, the junction kept 5 bases outside the gene matches. Per the germline V gene, CDR1 is LNHNV and CDR2 is YYDKDF (reference sequence). The CDR3 is made up of 16 amino acids. CDR3 sequence: CATSRVGLATDNEQFF. DNA for the CDR3: TGTGCCACCAGCAGAGTGGGACTAGCGACAGACAATGAGCAGTTCTTC.

This sequence joins TRBV27 and TRBJ2-7, with TRBD2 matching 11 bases. The CDR3 runs to 16 residues. V shed 2 bases, J shed 4 bases, and the junction held 7 bases outside the gene matches. Germline CDR1 is MNHEY and CDR2 is SMNVEV (reference sequence). CDR3 region: CASSLISGRARYEQYF. CDR3 coding DNA: TGTGCCAGCAGTTTAATTAGCGGGAGGGCCCGGTACGAGCAGTACTTC.

The chain carries TRBV19 and TRBJ2-7; D is tentatively TRBD1 or TRBD2 (5 bases each). The CDR3 extends over 11 amino acids. Trimming took 10 bases from V and 5 from J, leaving 12 bases between them. CDR1 and CDR2 from the germline V gene are LNHDA and SQIVND (reference sequence). CDR3 nucleotide sequence: TGTGCCACTGGCGTGGGGGACGAGCAGTACTTC. Protein product: CATGVGDEQYF.

The count of this clone is one. The J gene is TRBJ1-2, the V gene TRBV7-2; D might be TRBD1 (6 bases). Germline V gene sequence: CDR1 SGHTA, CDR2 FQGNSA. There are 13 residues in the CDR3. V lost 5 bases, J lost 8 bases, and 15 bases lay in between. The CDR3 sequence is CASSLQGEHGYTF. The CDR3 DNA follows: TGTGCCAGCAGCCTACAGGGAGAACACGGCTACACCTTC.

The chain has TRBV30 and TRBJ2-1; D is perhaps TRBD2 (6 bases). V dropped 4 bases and J dropped 9 bases, with 28 bases sitting between them. Germline V gives CDR1 GTSNPN, CDR2 SVGIG (reference sequence). The CDR3 runs to 17 residues. The CDR3 DNA is TGTGCCTGGACCCCTCCGGACTACCTTGGGAGTAGGGTTGAGCAGTTCTTC. Residues: CAWTPPDYLGSRVEQFF.